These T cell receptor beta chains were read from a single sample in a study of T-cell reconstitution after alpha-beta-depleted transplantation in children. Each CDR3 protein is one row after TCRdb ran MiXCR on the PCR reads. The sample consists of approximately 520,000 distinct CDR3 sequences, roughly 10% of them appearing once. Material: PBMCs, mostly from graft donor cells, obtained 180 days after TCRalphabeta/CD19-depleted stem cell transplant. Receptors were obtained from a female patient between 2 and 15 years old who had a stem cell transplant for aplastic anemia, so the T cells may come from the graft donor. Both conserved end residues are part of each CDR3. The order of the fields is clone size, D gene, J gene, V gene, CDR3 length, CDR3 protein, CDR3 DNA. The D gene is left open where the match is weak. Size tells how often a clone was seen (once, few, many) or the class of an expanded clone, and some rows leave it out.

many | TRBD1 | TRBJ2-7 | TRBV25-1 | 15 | CASSEPGQGAYEQYF | TGTGCCAGCAGTGAACCGGGACAGGGGGCTTACGAGCAGTACTTC
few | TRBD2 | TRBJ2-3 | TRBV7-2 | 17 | CASSLRGLAINTDTQYF | TGTGCCAGCAGCTTAAGAGGACTAGCGATTAACACAGATACGCAGTATTTT
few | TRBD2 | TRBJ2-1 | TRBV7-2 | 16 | CASSVRGLAVRNEQFF | TGTGCCAGCAGCGTCCGGGGACTAGCGGTTAGAAATGAGCAGTTCTTC
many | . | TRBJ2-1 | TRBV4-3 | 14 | CASSRTWDRVEQFF | TGCGCCAGCAGTCGGACTTGGGATAGGGTTGAGCAGTTCTTC
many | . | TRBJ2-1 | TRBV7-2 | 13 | CASSLWGGHEQFF | TGTGCCAGCAGCTTATGGGGTGGCCATGAGCAGTTCTTC
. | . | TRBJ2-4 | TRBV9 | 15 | CASSVDREGKNIQYF | TGTGCCAGCAGCGTAGACAGGGAAGGCAAAAACATTCAGTACTTC
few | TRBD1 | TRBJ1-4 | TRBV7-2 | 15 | CASTRGTGSNEKLFF | TGTGCCAGTACGAGAGGGACAGGGAGTAATGAAAAACTGTTTTTT
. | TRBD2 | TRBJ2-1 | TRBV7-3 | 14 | CASSLTRTSGEQFF | TGTGCCAGCAGCTTAACTAGGACTAGTGGTGAGCAGTTCTTC
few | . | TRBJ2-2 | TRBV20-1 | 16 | CSARESGRANTGELFF | TGCAGTGCTAGAGAGAGTGGACGGGCGAACACCGGGGAGCTGTTTTTT
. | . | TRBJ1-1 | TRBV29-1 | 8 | CSVAGAFF | TGCAGCGTTGCGGGGGCTTTCTTT
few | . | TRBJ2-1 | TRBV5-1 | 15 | CASSGGLSLYNEQFF | TGCGCCAGCAGCGGGGGACTGTCCCTTTACAATGAGCAGTTCTTC
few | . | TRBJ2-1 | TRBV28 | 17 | CASSYRGARGSYNEQFF | TGTGCCAGCAGTTACCGGGGGGCGAGGGGCTCCTACAATGAGCAGTTCTTC
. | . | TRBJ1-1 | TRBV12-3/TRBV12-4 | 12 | CASSLAAREAFF | TGTGCCAGCAGTTTAGCGGCCCGCGAAGCTTTCTTT
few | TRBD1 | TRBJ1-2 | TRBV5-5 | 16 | CASSQDRGHSPYGYTF | TGTGCCAGCAGCCAGGACAGGGGGCATAGCCCGTATGGCTACACCTTC
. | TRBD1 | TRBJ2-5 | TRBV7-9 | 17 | CASSLLFRDRRQETQYF | TGTGCCAGCAGCCTCCTTTTCCGGGACAGGCGCCAAGAGACCCAGTACTTC
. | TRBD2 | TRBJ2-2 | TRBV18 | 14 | CASLYSGTTGELFF | TGTGCCAGCCTCTATAGCGGGACTACCGGGGAGCTGTTTTTT
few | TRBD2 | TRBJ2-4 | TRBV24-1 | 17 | CATSDSSGRAGKNIQYF | TGTGCCACCAGTGATTCTAGCGGGAGGGCCGGCAAAAACATTCAGTACTTC
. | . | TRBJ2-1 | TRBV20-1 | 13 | CSAEDSDYNEQFF | TGCAGTGCAGAGGATAGCGACTACAATGAGCAGTTCTTC
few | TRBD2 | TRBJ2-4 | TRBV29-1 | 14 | CSAREGGTKNIQYF | TGCAGCGCCAGGGAGGGTGGAACCAAAAACATTCAGTACTTC
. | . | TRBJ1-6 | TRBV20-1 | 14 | CSARADSYNSPLHF | TGCAGTGCTAGGGCAGACTCCTATAATTCACCCCTCCACTTT
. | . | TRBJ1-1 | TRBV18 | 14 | CASSPIPGDTEAFF | TGTGCCAGCTCACCAATCCCGGGGGACACTGAAGCTTTCTTT
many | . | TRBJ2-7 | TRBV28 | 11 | CASSPRAEQYF | TGTGCCAGCAGTCCGCGGGCCGAGCAGTACTTC
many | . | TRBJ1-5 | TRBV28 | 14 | CASSYPDSNQPQHF | TGTGCCAGCAGTTACCCCGATAGCAATCAGCCCCAGCATTTT
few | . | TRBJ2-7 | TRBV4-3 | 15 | CASSQSSRGGYEQYF | TGCGCCAGCAGCCAATCCTCCCGGGGAGGATACGAGCAGTACTTC
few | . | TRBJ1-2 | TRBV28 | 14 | CASSSNLGFYGYTF | TGTGCCAGCAGTTCAAATCTAGGATTCTATGGCTACACCTTC
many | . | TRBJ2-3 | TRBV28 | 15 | CASSSGTASTDTQYF | TGTGCCAGCAGTTCCGGGACGGCTAGCACAGATACGCAGTATTTT
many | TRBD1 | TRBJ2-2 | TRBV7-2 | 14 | CASSWTGFTGELFF | TGTGCCAGCAGCTGGACAGGCTTCACCGGGGAGCTGTTTTTT
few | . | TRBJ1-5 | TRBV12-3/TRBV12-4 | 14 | CASSYRQVQGPQHF | TGTGCCAGCAGCTACCGACAGGTCCAGGGGCCCCAGCATTTT
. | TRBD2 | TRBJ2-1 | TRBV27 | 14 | CASSLQGTSGRLVF | TGTGCCAGCAGTTTACAGGGGACTAGCGGGAGATTGGTCTTC
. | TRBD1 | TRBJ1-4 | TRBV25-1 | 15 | CASSELRQGGEKLFF | TGTGCCAGCAGTGAACTCCGCCAGGGGGGTGAAAAACTGTTTTTT
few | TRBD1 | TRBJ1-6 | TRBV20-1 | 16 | CSVKSSGTEYNSPLHF | TGCAGTGTCAAATCCTCCGGGACAGAATATAATTCACCCCTCCACTTT
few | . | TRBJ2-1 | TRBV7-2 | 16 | CASSLALGANYNEQFF | TGTGCCAGCAGCTTAGCGCTCGGAGCGAACTACAATGAGCAGTTCTTC
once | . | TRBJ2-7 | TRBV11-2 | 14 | CATSPRTYTYEQYF | TGTGCCACCAGCCCAAGGACTTACACCTACGAGCAGTACTTC
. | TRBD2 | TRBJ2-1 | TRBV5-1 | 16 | CASSLGGLAGRNEQFF | TGCGCCAGCAGCTTGGGCGGACTAGCGGGTCGCAATGAGCAGTTCTTC
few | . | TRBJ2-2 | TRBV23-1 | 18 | CASSQSKEARTNTGELFF | TGCGCCAGCAGTCAATCGAAAGAGGCTCGTACGAACACCGGGGAGCTGTTTTTT
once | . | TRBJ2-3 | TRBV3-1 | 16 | CASSRSGPLNTDTQYF | TGTGCCAGCAGCCGGAGCGGACCACTAAACACAGATACGCAGTATTTT
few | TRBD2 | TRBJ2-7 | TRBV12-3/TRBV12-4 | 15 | CASTPTSGSFYEQYF | TGTGCCAGCACCCCAACTAGCGGGAGTTTCTACGAGCAGTACTTC
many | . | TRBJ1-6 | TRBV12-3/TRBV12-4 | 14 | CASSLASQGSPLHF | TGTGCCAGCAGTTTAGCGAGTCAGGGTTCACCCCTCCACTTT
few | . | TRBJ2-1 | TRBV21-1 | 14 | CASSKARQTNEQFF | TGTGCCAGCAGCAAAGCGCGGCAGACCAATGAGCAGTTCTTC
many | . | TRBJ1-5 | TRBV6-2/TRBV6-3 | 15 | CASSPRPQRGQPQHF | TGTGCCAGCAGTCCTCGGCCCCAGAGGGGACAGCCCCAGCATTTT
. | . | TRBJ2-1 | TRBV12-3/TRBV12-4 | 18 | CASSSRGIKPRGSNEQFF | TGTGCCAGCAGTTCCCGGGGGATTAAACCTAGGGGGTCCAATGAGCAGTTCTTC
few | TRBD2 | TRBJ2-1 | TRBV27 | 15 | CASRARGGSYNEQFF | TGTGCCAGCAGAGCCCGGGGGGGGTCCTACAATGAGCAGTTCTTC
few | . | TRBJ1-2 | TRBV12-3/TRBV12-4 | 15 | CASSLERVGGDGYTF | TGTGCCAGCAGTTTAGAGAGGGTCGGAGGGGATGGCTACACCTTC
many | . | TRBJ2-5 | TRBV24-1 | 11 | CATSDRETQYF | TGTGCCACCAGTGACCGGGAGACCCAGTACTTC
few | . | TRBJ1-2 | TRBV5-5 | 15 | CASSLAGSGDYGYTF | TGTGCCAGCAGCTTGGCCGGCTCGGGGGACTATGGCTACACCTTC
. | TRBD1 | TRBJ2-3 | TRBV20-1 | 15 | CSAIDRGRRTNTQYF | TGCAGTGCTATTGACAGGGGGCGGAGGACAAATACGCAGTATTTT
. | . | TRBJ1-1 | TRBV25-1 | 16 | CASSDDSDRRNTEAFF | TGTGCCAGCAGTGACGACTCGGACCGACGGAACACTGAAGCTTTCTTT
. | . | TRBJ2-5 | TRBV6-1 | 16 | CASSRQVAGPQETQYF | TGTGCCAGCAGCCGACAGGTTGCGGGACCTCAAGAGACCCAGTACTTC